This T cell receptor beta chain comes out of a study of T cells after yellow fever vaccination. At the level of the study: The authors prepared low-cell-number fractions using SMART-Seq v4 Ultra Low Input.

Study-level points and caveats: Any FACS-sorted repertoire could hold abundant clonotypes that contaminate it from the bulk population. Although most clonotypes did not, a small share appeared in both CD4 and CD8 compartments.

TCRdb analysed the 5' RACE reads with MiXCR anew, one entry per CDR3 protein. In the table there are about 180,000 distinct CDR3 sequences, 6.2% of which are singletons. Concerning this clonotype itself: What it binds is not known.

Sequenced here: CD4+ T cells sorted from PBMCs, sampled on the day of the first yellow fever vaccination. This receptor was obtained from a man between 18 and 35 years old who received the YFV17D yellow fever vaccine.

The CDR3 DNA reads as TGTGCCAGCGGTCGGGATGGTTCGGATAAAGCTTTCTTT. It specifies CASGRDGSDKAFF. The rearrangement uses TRBV6-1 and TRBJ1-1; D is unresolved. CDR3 length: 13 amino acids. V was trimmed by 8 bases and J by 9 bases, leaving 19 bases between them. The germline CDR1 and CDR2 sequences are MNHNS and SASEGT.